Below, 25 T cell receptor beta chains from the same sample are listed, as sequenced in a study of CXCR3-negative and CXCR3-positive naive CD8 T cells. No antigen has been assigned to these receptors. General observations from the study: CXCR3-negative naive cells had less hydrophobic TRB CDR3s than did CXCR3-positive naive cells.

The authors made the TRB cDNA libraries by 5' RACE using UMI labels. TCRdb reworked the 5' RACE reads into one entry per CDR3 protein, no DNA. The sample table includes about 50,000 distinct CDR3 sequences. The sequencing sample was made of naive CXCR3+ CD8+ T cells from blood. Regarding subset: CD45RO-CCR7+CD27+CD95- naive CD8+ T cells expressing CXCR3 (TNR3+). The receptor source for this set is a human donor in good health. Some clones in this sample may be carry-over from other donors' samples.

This chain uses TRBV14 with TRBJ1-5; no DNA is available, so the TRBD1 call from TCRdb remains unchecked. Germline loops: CDR1 SGHDN, CDR2 FVKESK. This CDR3 spans 14 amino acids. CDR3 sequence reads: CASSPGGSNQPQHF.

This sequence joins TRBV20-1 and TRBJ2-2; TCRdb's assignment of TRBD1 cannot be checked, as there is no DNA. The V gene's germline CDR1 is DFQATT and CDR2 SNEGSKA (reference sequence). The CDR3 totals 13 residues. The CDR3 region is CSARDPGAGELFF.

This chain's CDR3 is CASSSTGDRAITEAFF. The V call is TRBV7-9, the J call TRBJ1-1; the D gene TCRdb calls, TRBD1, cannot be checked with no DNA. This CDR3 is built from 16 residues. Germline CDR1 is SEHNR and CDR2 is FQNEAQ (reference sequence).

The V call is TRBV29-1, the J call TRBJ1-2; TCRdb calls TRBD1, which cannot be checked without DNA. CDR1 and CDR2 from the germline V gene are SQVTM and ANQGSEA. This CDR3 comprises 14 residues. CDR3 in amino acids: CSVRTTGGLDGYTF.

The chain links TRBV4-3 to TRBJ2-3; TCRdb outputs TRBD2, but without DNA this stays unchecked. The CDR3 loop spans 17 amino acids. The germline V gene has CDR1 LGHNA and CDR2 YSLEER. The CDR3 region is CASSQDQTSGGSDTQYF.

Here the CDR3 reads CASSGLGRVGEKLFF. The chain is built from TRBV6-1 and TRBJ1-4; the D call of TRBD1 rests on TCRdb alone, since no DNA is present to check it. Germline CDR1 reads MNHNS; CDR2 reads SASEGT. The CDR3 has 15 residues.

The chain couples TRBV29-1 to TRBJ2-3; no DNA is available, so the TRBD1 call from TCRdb remains unchecked. This CDR3 comprises 16 residues. Germline values: CDR1 SQVTM, CDR2 ANQGSEA. This chain's CDR3 is CSVVVAVQGLVDTQYF.

The gene calls are TRBV7-9 and TRBJ2-7; TCRdb indicates TRBD1, and absent DNA this call remains unverified. The CDR3 runs to 13 residues. The V gene's germline CDR1 is SEHNR and CDR2 FQNEAQ (reference sequence). The CDR3 sequence: CASSLARDYEQYF. Based on the CDR3 plus reference TRBV7-9 and TRBJ2-7, the full variable domain is DTGVSQNPRHKITKRGQNVTFRCDPISEHNRLYWYRQTLGQGPEFLTYFQNEAQLEKSRLLSDRFSAERPKGSFSTLEIQRTEQGDSAMYLCASSLARDYEQYFGPGTRLTVT.

This chain links TRBV12-3 or TRBV12-4 with TRBJ1-2; the D call from TCRdb, TRBD1, cannot be confirmed without DNA. The CDR3 covers 15 residues. The CDR3 protein is CASSLMTGPNYGYTF.

This chain connects TRBV27 to TRBJ1-1; TCRdb picks TRBD1, but there is no DNA to check that call. This CDR3 is built from 15 residues. Per the germline V gene, CDR1 is MNHEY and CDR2 is SMNVEV (reference sequence). CDR3 amino acids: CAGSIHRELDTEAFF.

The CDR3 here is CSVVLLEPQLNYGYTF. The chain employs TRBV29-1 and TRBJ1-2. The CDR3 extends over 16 amino acids. CDR1 and CDR2 from the germline V gene are SQVTM and ANQGSEA.

CDR3: CASSQGPNLEYEQYF. The J gene is TRBJ2-7, the V gene TRBV4-2. This CDR3 has 15 residues. Germline CDR1 reads LGHNA; CDR2 reads YNFKEQ.

The chain employs TRBV6-6 and TRBJ1-1. This CDR3 is 13 amino acids long. Germline V lookup: CDR1 MNHNY, CDR2 SVGAGI (reference sequence). The CDR3 sequence is CASLLRRDTEAFF.

The CDR3 loop reads CASSIAEFTYNEQFF. J is TRBJ2-1 and V is TRBV12-3 or TRBV12-4. CDR3 length: 15 residues.

J is TRBJ2-7 and V is TRBV6-5. The CDR3 loop spans 17 amino acids. The germline V gene has CDR1 MNHEY and CDR2 SVGAGI. The chain's CDR3 is CASSYSNVGYNTYEQYF.

J is TRBJ2-7 and V is TRBV28. The CDR3 length is 12 residues. Looked up from germline, CDR1 is MDHEN and CDR2 is SYDVKM. The CDR3 loop reads CASVGASYEQYF.

The rearrangement links TRBV7-9 to TRBJ2-7. Germline values: CDR1 SEHNR, CDR2 FQNEAQ (reference sequence). CDR3 length equals 12 residues. Here the CDR3 reads CASRDGDYEQYF.

V and J are TRBV7-9 and TRBJ2-1; TCRdb returns TRBD2, unconfirmable since there is no DNA. This CDR3 spans 15 amino acids. Per germline, CDR1 SEHNR and CDR2 FQNEAQ (reference sequence). CDR3 sequence reads: CASVRRGASYNEQFF.

The chain has TRBV27 and TRBJ1-2; checking the TCRdb D call of TRBD1 is not possible without DNA. Germline-derived CDR1 and CDR2 are MNHEY and SMNVEV (reference sequence). There are 13 residues in the CDR3. The CDR3 reads CASSLSGDYGYTF.

The rearrangement joins TRBV12-3 or TRBV12-4 to TRBJ1-2; the D call of TRBD1 rests on TCRdb alone, since no DNA is present to check it. There are 12 residues in the CDR3. This chain's CDR3 is CASSNGAWGYTF.

The chain employs TRBV29-1 and TRBJ1-2; TCRdb calls TRBD1, which cannot be checked without DNA. Looked up from germline, CDR1 is SQVTM and CDR2 is ANQGSEA. There are 12 residues in the CDR3. The CDR3 here is CSARRGQEGYTF.

The chain couples TRBV12-3 or TRBV12-4 to TRBJ1-5. The CDR3 is 12 residues long. The CDR3: CASSPSYQPQHF.

This chain links TRBV28 with TRBJ1-2; TCRdb's assignment of TRBD1 cannot be checked, as there is no DNA. Germline CDR1 and CDR2: MDHEN and SYDVKM. The CDR3 runs to 14 residues. The CDR3 protein is CASSPLGTNYGYTF.

This chain joins TRBV7-9 and TRBJ2-2; TCRdb's D call, TRBD2, is unchecked because there is no DNA. Germline values: CDR1 SEHNR, CDR2 FQNEAQ (reference sequence). This CDR3 is 16 amino acids long. The CDR3 region is CASSPTGGPNTGELFF.

The V gene is TRBV10-3, the J gene TRBJ2-7; TCRdb's assignment of TRBD1 cannot be checked, as there is no DNA. The CDR3 totals 12 residues. Germline V gene sequence: CDR1 ENHRY, CDR2 SYGVKD. Here the CDR3 reads CAIRGEGYEQYF.